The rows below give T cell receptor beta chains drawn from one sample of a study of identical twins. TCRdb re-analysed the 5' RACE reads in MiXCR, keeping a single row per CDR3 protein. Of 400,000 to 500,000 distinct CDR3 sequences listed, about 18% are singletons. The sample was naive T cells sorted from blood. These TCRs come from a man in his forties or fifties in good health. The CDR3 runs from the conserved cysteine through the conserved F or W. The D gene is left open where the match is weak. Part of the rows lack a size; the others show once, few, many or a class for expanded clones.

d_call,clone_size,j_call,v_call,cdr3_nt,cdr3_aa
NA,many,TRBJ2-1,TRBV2,TGTGCCAGAAGTGGTTCCGGCAGGGCCGGTTCCTACAATGAGCAGTTCTTC,CARSGSGRAGSYNEQFF
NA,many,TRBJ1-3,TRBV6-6,TGTGCCAGTCTGGACAGCCTTGGAAACACCATATATTTT,CASLDSLGNTIYF
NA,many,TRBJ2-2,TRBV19,TGTGCCAGTAGTTGGCAGGGAAGAACCGGGGAGCTGTTTTTT,CASSWQGRTGELFF
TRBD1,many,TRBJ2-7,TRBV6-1,TGTGCCAGCAGCCCGGGACAGGGCTTTACCTACGAGCAGTACTTC,CASSPGQGFTYEQYF
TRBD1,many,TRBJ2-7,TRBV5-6,TGTGCCAGCAGCAAGGGACAGGGAAAGGCCTACGAGCAGTACTTC,CASSKGQGKAYEQYF
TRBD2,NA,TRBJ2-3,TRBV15,TGTGCCACCAGCAGAGACGGACTAGCGGGTGGCGATACGCAGTATTTT,CATSRDGLAGGDTQYF
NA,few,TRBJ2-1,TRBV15,TGTGCCACCAGTCCTCAGCCCGGGGGAGTCTCCTACAATGAGCAGTTCTTC,CATSPQPGGVSYNEQFF
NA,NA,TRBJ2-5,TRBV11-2,TGTGCCAGCAGCTCCTACGAGGTTCAGGGGGGAGGTTATCTCGAGACCCAGTACTTC,CASSSYEVQGGGYLETQYF
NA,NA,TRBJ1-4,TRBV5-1,TGCGCCAGCAGCTTTGGACAGACTAATGAAAAACTGTTTTTT,CASSFGQTNEKLFF
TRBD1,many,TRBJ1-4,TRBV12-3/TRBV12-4,TGTGCCAGCAGTTTGGGACAGAGCGATAATGAAAAACTGTTTTTT,CASSLGQSDNEKLFF
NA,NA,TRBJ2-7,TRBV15,TGTGCCACCAGCAGTGATCCCCCAGGGAGCTCCTACGAGCAGTACTTC,CATSSDPPGSSYEQYF
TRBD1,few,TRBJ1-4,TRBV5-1,TGCGCCAGCGGACAGGTTGGAGATGAAAAACTGTTTTTT,CASGQVGDEKLFF
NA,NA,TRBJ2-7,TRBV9,TGTGCCAGCAGCGGCGATCTTCCCTACGAGCAGTACTTC,CASSGDLPYEQYF
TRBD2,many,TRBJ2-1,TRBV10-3,TGTGCCATCAGTGAGTCGTTGGTAGCGGGAGGGCCAGGTGAGCAGTTCTTC,CAISESLVAGGPGEQFF
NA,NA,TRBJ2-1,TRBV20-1,TGCAGTGCTAGAGAGCAGGGTTACAATGAGCAGTTCTTC,CSAREQGYNEQFF
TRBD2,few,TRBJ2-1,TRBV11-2,TGTGCCAGCAGACGGACTAGCGGGGTGATCAGCTCCTACAATGAGCAGTTCTTC,CASRRTSGVISSYNEQFF
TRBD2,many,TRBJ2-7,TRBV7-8,TGTGCCAGCAGCTTAGTGACTAGCGGGGCTCACGAGCAGTACTTC,CASSLVTSGAHEQYF
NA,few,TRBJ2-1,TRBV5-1,TGCGCCAGCAGCGTCCAACAGGTGAATGAGCAGTTCTTC,CASSVQQVNEQFF
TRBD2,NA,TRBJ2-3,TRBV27,TGTGCCAGCAGTTTAACTGGCGGGAGACGAGATACGCAGTATTTT,CASSLTGGRRDTQYF
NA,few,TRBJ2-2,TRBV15,TGTGCCACCAGCTTCGACCAGGGGTGGACCGGGGAGCTGTTTTTT,CATSFDQGWTGELFF
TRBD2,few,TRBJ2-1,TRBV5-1,TGCGCCAGCAGCCAGGGACTAGCGGGGGCCAATAACAATGAGCAGTTCTTC,CASSQGLAGANNNEQFF
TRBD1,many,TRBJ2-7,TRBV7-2,TGTGCCAGCAGCACACGGACAGGGGCTGTCTACGAGCAGTACTTC,CASSTRTGAVYEQYF
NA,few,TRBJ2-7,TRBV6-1,TGTGCCAGCAGCCCCGATCAGGGAGCCTACGAGCAGTACTTC,CASSPDQGAYEQYF
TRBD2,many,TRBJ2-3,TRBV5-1,TGCGCCAGCAGCTTGGGAACTAGCGGGGGGGCAACAGATACGCAGTATTTT,CASSLGTSGGATDTQYF
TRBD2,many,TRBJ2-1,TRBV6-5,TGTGCCAGCAGTTATACGGGAGGGCCCCACAATGAGCAGTTCTTC,CASSYTGGPHNEQFF
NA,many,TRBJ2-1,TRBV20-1,TGCAGTGCTAGAGATATGGCGGAGAGCTCCTACAATGAGCAGTTCTTC,CSARDMAESSYNEQFF
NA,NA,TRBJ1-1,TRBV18,TGTGCCAGCTCACCACCGCAGGGACCCGAAGCTTTCTTT,CASSPPQGPEAFF
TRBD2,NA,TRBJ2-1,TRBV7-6,TGTGCCAGCAGCCCCTCGGGTAGCGGGAGAGACCATATGAACAATGAGCAGTTCTTC,CASSPSGSGRDHMNNEQFF
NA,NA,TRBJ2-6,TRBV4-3,TGCGCCAGCAGCCAAGACCCTCTGCGCGGGCATCGTAGTGGGGCCAACGTCCTGACTTTC,CASSQDPLRGHRSGANVLTF
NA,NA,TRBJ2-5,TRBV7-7,TGTGCCAGCAGCTCCATGGAGAGGCGCGAGACCCAGTACTTC,CASSSMERRETQYF
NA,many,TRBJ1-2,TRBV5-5,TGTGCCAGCAGCTTGGGATCCGCCGGGTCCATGTCTGGCTACACCTTC,CASSLGSAGSMSGYTF
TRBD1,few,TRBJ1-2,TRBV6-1,TGTGCCAGCAGTACATACAGGGGAACGCTAGACTATGGCTACACCTTC,CASSTYRGTLDYGYTF
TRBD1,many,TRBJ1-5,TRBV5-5,TGTGCCAGCAGCTGGGACAGTTCAAGCAATCAGCCCCAGCATTTT,CASSWDSSSNQPQHF
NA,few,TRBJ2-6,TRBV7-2,TGTGCCAGCAGCTCCGGATCAGATTCTGGGGCCAACGTCCTGACTTTC,CASSSGSDSGANVLTF
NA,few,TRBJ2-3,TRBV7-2,TGTGCCAGCAGCTCCATGCCGGGGGATACGCAGTATTTT,CASSSMPGDTQYF
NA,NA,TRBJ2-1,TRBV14,TGTGCCAGCAGCTACGACAGGGACTTCTACAATGAGCAGTTCTTC,CASSYDRDFYNEQFF
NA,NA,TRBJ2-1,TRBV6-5,TGTGCCAGCAGTTCTTTCTCTAGCTCCTACAATGAGCAGTTCTTC,CASSSFSSSYNEQFF
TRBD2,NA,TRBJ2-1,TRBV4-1,TGCGCCAGCAGCCCACCCGGGACTAGAGTTGAGCAGTTCTTC,CASSPPGTRVEQFF
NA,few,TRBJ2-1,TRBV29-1,TGCAGCGTTGTGGGGGACTACAATGAGCAGTTCTTC,CSVVGDYNEQFF
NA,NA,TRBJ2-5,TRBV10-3,TGTGCCATCAACTCCGGAGGGATGGAGACCCAGTACTTC,CAINSGGMETQYF
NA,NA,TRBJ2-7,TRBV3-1,TGTGCCAGCAGCCAAGATAGCCAGGGAATCTACGAGCAGTACTTC,CASSQDSQGIYEQYF
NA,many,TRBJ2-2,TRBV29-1,TGCAGCGTTGTCCGAGCCGGGGAGCTGTTTTTT,CSVVRAGELFF
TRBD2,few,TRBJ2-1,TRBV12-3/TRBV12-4,TGTGCCAGCAGTTCCCCGGCTCGCGGGGGGGCTAATGAGCAGTTCTTC,CASSSPARGGANEQFF
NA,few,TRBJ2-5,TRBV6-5,TGTGCCAGCAGTTACCTGGGGAGACAAGAGACCCAGTACTTC,CASSYLGRQETQYF